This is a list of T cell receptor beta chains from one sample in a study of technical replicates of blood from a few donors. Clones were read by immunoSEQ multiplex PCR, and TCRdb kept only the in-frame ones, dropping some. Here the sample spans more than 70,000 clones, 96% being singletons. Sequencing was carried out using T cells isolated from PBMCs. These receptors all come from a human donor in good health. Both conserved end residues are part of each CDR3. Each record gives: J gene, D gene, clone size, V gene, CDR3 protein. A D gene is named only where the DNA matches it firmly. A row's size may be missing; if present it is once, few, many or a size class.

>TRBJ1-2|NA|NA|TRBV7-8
CASSLTPLRSRGYGYTF
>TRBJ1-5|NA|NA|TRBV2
CASSGPGYSNQPQHF
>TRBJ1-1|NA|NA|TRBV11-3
CASSAEVGKAFF
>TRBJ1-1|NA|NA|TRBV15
CATSARTRRTEAFF
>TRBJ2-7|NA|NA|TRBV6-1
CASSEHHEQYF
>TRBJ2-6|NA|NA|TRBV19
CASSTGTTPSGANVLTF
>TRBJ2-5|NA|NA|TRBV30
CAWSGGFQETQYF
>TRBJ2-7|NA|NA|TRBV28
CASSFLSYEQYF
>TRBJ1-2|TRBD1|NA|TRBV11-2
CASSPGQGPYGYTF
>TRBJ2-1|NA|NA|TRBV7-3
CASSLGGGPYNEQFF
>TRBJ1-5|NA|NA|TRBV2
CASSENEPNQPQHF
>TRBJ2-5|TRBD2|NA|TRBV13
CASSPPISGREETQYF
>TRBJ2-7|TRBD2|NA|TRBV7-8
CASSLRGGLGYEQYF
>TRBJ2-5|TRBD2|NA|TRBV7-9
CASSLLAGGGETQYF
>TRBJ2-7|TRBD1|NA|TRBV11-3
CASSVPGQGSYEQYF
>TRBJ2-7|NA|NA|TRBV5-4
CASSLTPLGSYEQYF
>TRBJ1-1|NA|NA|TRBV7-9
CASSFKRVVWGENTEAFF
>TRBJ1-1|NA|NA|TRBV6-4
CASSLTGLTEAFF
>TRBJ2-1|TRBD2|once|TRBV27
CASSSTAGGRYNEQFF
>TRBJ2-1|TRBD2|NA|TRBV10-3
CATRLAGGEQFF
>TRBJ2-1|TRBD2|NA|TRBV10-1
CASSEVAGISYNEQFF
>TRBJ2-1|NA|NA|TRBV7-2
CASSLFGRDYYNEQFF
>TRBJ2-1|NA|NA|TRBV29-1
CSVVYAHLQFF
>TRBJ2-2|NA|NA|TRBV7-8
CASSFLTGIKVRELFF
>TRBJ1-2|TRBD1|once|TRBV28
CASSHSGQGMWDYGYTF
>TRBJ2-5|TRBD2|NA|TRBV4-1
CASASRRGGGQETQYF